This T cell receptor beta chain appears in the sequencing data of a study of CD8 T cells in Susac syndrome. V dropped 0 bases and J dropped 10 bases, with 9 bases sitting between them. There are 11 residues in the CDR3. Germline lookup yields CDR1 SQVTM and CDR2 ANQGSEA. RNA totalling about 0.5 to 1 ug underwent reverse transcription with random hexamers. One entry per CDR3 protein, called by TCRdb with MiXCR from the immunoSEQ multiplex PCR reads. The profile shows around 190,000 distinct CDR3 sequences, over 85% of them singletons. The chain employs TRBV29-1 and TRBJ1-1, with D uncertain. The material sequenced was CD4+ T cells from PBMCs. This receptor was obtained from a human donor in good health. The CDR3 DNA sequence: TGCAGCGTTGAAGAGGGCACGGGAGCTTTCTTT. Translation gives CSVEEGTGAFF.